These 19 T cell receptor beta chains originate from one sample sequenced in a study of T cell responses to AZD1222 COVID-19 vaccine (dated by TCRdb to about 2021). The receptor library was made with the immunoSEQ multiplex PCR assay. TCRdb retrieved this table from immuneACCESS and kept in-frame rearrangements only. Not all clones are present; in checked studies, unresolved V genes account for under half, and no reason is known for the remainder. The sample includes fewer than 200,000 clones, with about 90% observed a single time. Of the sample, around 10% falls within the top ten clones. Read against the paper, the sample's time point label means: about 28 days (+/-7) after the second vaccine dose. This sample comprised peripheral blood, obtained 28 days after the second AZD1222 dose. These TCRs come from an adult who received the AZD1222 COVID-19 vaccine.

The genes are TRBV10-3 and TRBJ2-3; 12 bases are shared with TRBD2. CDR3 length: 17 residues. CDR1 is ENHRY and CDR2 is SYGVKD in the germline V gene. V lost 2 bases to trimming and J lost 9 bases; unmatched junction nucleotides: 12. CDR3 amino acids: CAISELPPSGGADTQYF. CDR3 nucleotides: TGTGCCATCAGTGAGCTCCCCCCTAGCGGGGGGGCGGACACGCAGTATTTT.

The J gene is TRBJ2-7, the V gene TRBV7-8, with D possibly TRBD1 on 6 matching bases. The V gene lost 5 bases and the J gene lost 0 bases, with 14 bases spanning the gap. The germline V gene has CDR1 SGHVS and CDR2 FQNEAQ. There are 15 residues in the CDR3. CDR3 nucleotides: TGTGCCAGCAGCCCAAGACAGGACCGCTCCTACGAGCAGTACTTC. Its translation: CASSPRQDRSYEQYF. Together with reference TRBV7-8 and TRBJ2-7, the CDR3 gives the full variable domain: GAGVSQSPRYKVAKRGQDVALRCDPISGHVSLFWYQQALGQGPEFLTYFQNEAQLDKSGLPSDRFFAERPEGSVSTLKIQRTQQEDSAVYLCASSPRQDRSYEQYFGPGTRLTVT.

The chain is built from TRBV18 and TRBJ2-2; either TRBD1 or TRBD2 may supply D (5 bases each). The CDR3 totals 14 residues. CDR1 is KGHSH and CDR2 is LQKENI in the germline V gene. V was clipped by 0 bases and J by 6 bases, with 8 bases between them. In DNA form, the CDR3 reads TGTGCCAGCTCACCACCAGTGGGGGCCGGGGAGCTGTTTTTT. Translated: CASSPPVGAGELFF.

The V and J genes are TRBV28 and TRBJ1-1; D unresolved. Germline-derived CDR1 and CDR2 are MDHEN and SYDVKM. Trimming shortened V by 7 bases and J by 8 bases, and 11 bases separated the two germline ends. The CDR3 length is 11 residues. CDR3 in DNA: TGTGCCAGCACCGGCCCCTGGGAAGCTTTCTTT. Translating gives CASTGPWEAFF.

The rearrangement links TRBV19 to TRBJ1-2; unclear D gene. Trimming removed 3 bases from V and 1 base from J, with 12 bases in between. This CDR3 comprises 15 residues. Germline V lookup: CDR1 LNHDA, CDR2 SQIVND (reference sequence). The CDR3 bases are TGTGCCAGTAGTATGTCCAGCCTCTTTAACTATGGCTACACCTTC. Residues: CASSMSSLFNYGYTF.

The chain employs TRBV15 and TRBJ1-2, with D possibly matching TRBD1 (5 bases). From germline, CDR1 is LNHNV and CDR2 YYDKDF (reference sequence). This CDR3 is 13 amino acids long. Trimming took 2 bases from V and 8 from J, leaving 12 bases between them. The CDR3 protein is CATSRPTWGGYTF. DNA for the CDR3: TGTGCCACCAGCAGACCTACTTGGGGGGGCTACACCTTC.

This chain connects TRBV18 to TRBJ1-3; 9 nucleotides agree with TRBD1. The junction had 9 bases not matched to a gene; V was cut back by 6 bases and J by 6 bases. CDR1 KGHSH and CDR2 LQKENI come from the germline V gene. This CDR3 comprises 15 residues. CDR3 residues: CASSPSGTGSNTIYF. The CDR3 coding sequence is TGTGCCAGCTCGCCCTCCGGGACAGGGTCAAACACCATATATTTT.

The chain joins TRBV5-4 to TRBJ2-7; D is tentatively TRBD1 or TRBD2 (5 bases each). CDR1 and CDR2 (germline): SGHNT, YYREEE (reference sequence). The CDR3 covers 14 residues. Trimming shortened V by 2 bases and J by 6 bases, and 15 bases separated the two germline ends. The DNA for the CDR3 is TGTGCCAGCAGCTTCTCTTTGACGGGGACCGAGCAGTACTTC. Residues: CASSFSLTGTEQYF.

The chain combines TRBV4-1 with TRBJ1-5; the D gene is possibly TRBD1 (6 bases). Per the germline V gene, CDR1 is MGHRA and CDR2 is YSYEKL. V was shortened by 0 bases and J by 5 bases, with 14 bases between the two germline ends. The CDR3 consists of 16 residues. The CDR3 sequence: CASSQEVQGGYQPQHF. For the CDR3, the DNA is TGCGCCAGCAGCCAAGAGGTACAGGGCGGGTATCAGCCCCAGCATTTT.

This clone was detected once. The rearrangement links TRBV15 to TRBJ1-4; D is undetermined. Germline lookup yields CDR1 LNHNV and CDR2 YYDKDF (reference sequence). The CDR3 extends over 16 amino acids. The V end lost 1 base, the J end lost 0 bases, and 9 bases lay between the germline ends. CDR3 residues: CATSRASAATNEKLFF. The CDR3 bases are TGTGCCACCAGCAGAGCTAGCGCTGCAACTAATGAAAAACTGTTTTTT.

The chain carries TRBV5-1 and TRBJ2-2; D ambiguous. V was shortened by 0 bases and J by 1 base, with 10 bases between the two germline ends. The length of the CDR3 is 16 residues. Germline CDR1 reads SGHRS; CDR2 reads YFSETQ. CDR3 in amino acids: CASSLAPSGNTGELFF. The CDR3 DNA reads TGCGCCAGCAGCTTGGCGCCAAGTGGGAACACCGGGGAGCTGTTTTTT.

The chain joins TRBV6-4 to TRBJ1-1; 10 bases agree with TRBD1. Trimming took 6 bases from V and 6 from J; bases not matched to a gene: 7. Germline V gene data show CDR1 as MRHNA and CDR2 as SNTAGT. The CDR3 has 14 residues. The CDR3 DNA sequence: TGTGCCAGCAGCCGAGGGACAGGGGATGCTGAAGCTTTCTTT. Protein product: CASSRGTGDAEAFF.

This CDR3 reads CASSRSYEQYF. The CDR3 nucleotides read TGTGCCAGCAGCCGATCCTACGAGCAGTACTTC. The chain is built from TRBV14 and TRBJ2-7; no reliable D call. CDR3 length: 11 residues. The ends were cut back, 4 bases at V and 1 base at J, with 2 bases in the middle. The germline CDR1 and CDR2 sequences are SGHDN and FVKESK.

The chain has TRBV5-5 and TRBJ1-3; no firm D call. CDR1 SGHKS and CDR2 YYEKEE come from the germline V gene (reference sequence). The CDR3 is 12 amino acids. With 0 bases removed from V and 4 bases from J, the gap between germline ends came to 2 bases. The CDR3 region has the DNA TGTGCCAGCAGCTTGGACGGAAACACCATATATTTT. Protein: CASSLDGNTIYF.

The chain carries TRBV7-2 and TRBJ1-1; 9 bases agree with TRBD1. Germline CDR1 is SGHTA and CDR2 is FQGNSA. V trimming: 5 bases; J trimming: 3 bases; junction bases outside the gene matches: 4. The CDR3 is 14 amino acids. CDR3 protein: CASSRDRVDTEAFF. CDR3 in DNA: TGTGCCAGCAGCCGGGACAGGGTCGACACTGAAGCTTTCTTT.

The rearrangement joins TRBV28 to TRBJ1-1, with no clear D. CDR1 is MDHEN and CDR2 is SYDVKM in the germline V gene. V lost 7 bases and J lost 1, with 7 bases in between. This CDR3 has 12 residues. The CDR3 nucleotides read TGTGCCAGCACAGGTCGGAACACTGAAGCTTTCTTT. Its protein is CASTGRNTEAFF.

The chain recombines TRBV2 with TRBJ1-1; 8 bases align to TRBD1. Trimming removed 3 bases from V and 4 bases from J; junction bases left unmatched: 7. The CDR3 totals 15 residues. CDR1 SNHLY and CDR2 FYNNEI come from the germline V gene. The CDR3, as DNA: TGTGCCAGCAGTGATTACAGGGGGAGGGGCACTGAAGCTTTCTTT. It encodes CASSDYRGRGTEAFF.

This clone was counted once. The J gene is TRBJ2-1, the V gene TRBV6-4, with D unresolved. Germline CDR1 is MRHNA and CDR2 is SNTAGT. V was trimmed by 10 bases and J by 7 bases, leaving 23 bases between them. This CDR3 comprises 15 residues. The CDR3 bases are TGTGCCACCGCGGAAACCTATGATAGTTCAAATGAGCAGTTCTTC. This encodes CATAETYDSSNEQFF.

The chain recombines TRBV28 with TRBJ1-2; weak D call: TRBD1 (5 bases). This CDR3 has 13 amino acids. CDR1 and CDR2 (germline): MDHEN, SYDVKM. Trimming took off 2 bases at V and 5 bases at J, with 9 bases between the two ends. CDR3 amino acids: CASSLPQAYGYTF. The DNA of the CDR3 is TGTGCCAGCAGTTTACCACAGGCTTATGGCTACACCTTC.